One and the same sample provided the 12 T cell receptor beta chains below, sequenced in a study of blood T cells in healthy people across ages. It was with a sample-barcoded 5' primer and a J-beta primer mix that a second PCR of about 6 to 12 cycles was run. MiXCR, run by TCRdb on the 5' RACE reads, gives a single entry per CDR3 protein. The sample shows 1.2 million to 1.5 million distinct CDR3 sequences, 45% to 70% of them seen only once. The specimen was blood. The receptors come from a young man in good health.

The chain joins TRBV5-1 to TRBJ2-5; 7 nucleotides agree with TRBD2. The CDR3 sequence is 14 residues long. Germline-derived CDR1 and CDR2 are SGHRS and YFSETQ. V lost 6 bases to trimming and J lost 1 base; unmatched junction nucleotides: 6. The CDR3 reads CASTLAGRQETQYF. The CDR3 DNA is TGCGCCAGCACCTTAGCGGGCCGCCAAGAGACCCAGTACTTC.

The rearrangement uses TRBV20-1 and TRBJ1-2, with D possibly being TRBD1 (6 bases). CDR3 length: 14 residues. V dropped 6 bases and J dropped 4 bases, with 18 bases sitting between them. CDR1 is DFQATT and CDR2 is SNEGSKA in the germline V gene (reference sequence). The CDR3 is CSASEMGGRYGYTF. The DNA of the CDR3 is TGCAGTGCCAGTGAGATGGGGGGGCGCTATGGCTACACCTTC.

The sample holds a few counts of this clonotype. The chain employs TRBV7-8 and TRBJ1-1, with unresolved D. Germline CDR1 and CDR2: SGHVS and FQNEAQ. The CDR3 contains 14 residues. Trimming shortened V by 3 bases and J by 3 bases, and 11 bases separated the two germline ends. The CDR3 is CASSFSPGDTEAFF. In DNA, the CDR3 is TGTGCCAGCAGCTTTTCTCCAGGAGACACTGAAGCTTTCTTT.

The chain links TRBV12-3 or TRBV12-4 to TRBJ1-6; unclear D gene. The CDR3 sequence is 12 residues long. Trimming took 3 bases from V and 12 from J, leaving 9 bases between them. The CDR3: CASSFGGGPLHF. DNA of the CDR3: TGTGCCAGCAGTTTTGGCGGCGGACCCCTCCACTTT.

The chain has TRBV20-1 and TRBJ2-5, with TRBD1 identical over 8 bases. The J call may not be correct, given that the DNA end is closer to TRBJ2-7. CDR3 size: 14 residues. Germline values: CDR1 DFQATT, CDR2 SNEGSKA (reference sequence). As DNA, the CDR3 is TGCAGTGCTAGTCCCACGACAGGGGAGGACGAGCAGTACTTC. Its translation is CSASPTTGEDEQYF.

This clonotype appeared a few times. V and J are TRBV28 and TRBJ2-7; 7 bases are a match to TRBD2. V lost 6 bases, J lost 0 bases, and 8 bases stayed unmatched. The CDR3 is 15 residues long. The germline gives CDR1 MDHEN, CDR2 SYDVKM. CDR3 in amino acids: CASRLAGGSSYEQYF. CDR3 nucleotides: TGTGCCAGCAGGTTAGCGGGCGGTAGCTCCTACGAGCAGTACTTC.

This clonotype occurred once. The chain couples TRBV27 to TRBJ2-3; D is undetermined. The CDR3 covers 10 residues. CDR1 and CDR2 (germline): MNHEY, SMNVEV (reference sequence). V lost 8 bases and J 4 bases, leaving 4 bases between the germline ends. CDR3 sequence (DNA): TGTGCCAGCCTTCCAGATACGCAGTATTTT. This sequence encodes CASLPDTQYF.

This clonotype showed up just a few times. The chain is built from TRBV12-3 or TRBV12-4 and TRBJ1-2; 10 bases match TRBD1. The CDR3 loop spans 11 amino acids. V lost 6 bases to trimming and J lost 10 bases; unmatched junction nucleotides: 2. The CDR3, as DNA: TGTGCCAGCAGCGACAGGGGGCCCTACACCTTC. It translates to CASSDRGPYTF.

This clonotype was recorded a few times. The gene calls are TRBV27 and TRBJ2-1; D not certain. Germline lookup yields CDR1 MNHEY and CDR2 SMNVEV (reference sequence). The CDR3 spans 17 residues. V lost 2 bases and J lost 0, with 14 bases in between. This chain's CDR3 is CASSLVRPGRSYNEQFF. The CDR3 DNA is TGTGCCAGCAGTTTAGTCCGGCCTGGGCGCTCCTACAATGAGCAGTTCTTC.

Points on this clonotype: An end of the junction differs from the germline gene, which may be a read error. The chain combines TRBV7-9 with TRBJ1-2; TRBD1 matches at 12 bases. Germline V gene lookup returns CDR1 SEHNR and CDR2 FQNEAQ (reference sequence). The CDR3 length is 14 residues. In nucleotides, the CDR3 is TGTGTCAGCAGCTACACCGGGACAGGGGGCGGCTACACCTTC. Its protein product is CVSSYTGTGGGYTF.

This clonotype was seen only a few times. The gene calls are TRBV5-1 and TRBJ2-3, with TRBD2 matching 8 bases. V was clipped by 4 bases and J by 1 base; unmatched bases: 5. The CDR3 runs to 15 residues. Germline assignment: CDR1 SGHRS and CDR2 YFSETQ. CDR3 residues: CASSDLSGGTDTQYF. In DNA form, the CDR3 reads TGCGCCAGCAGCGACCTTAGCGGGGGCACAGATACGCAGTATTTT.

This clonotype was seen only a few times. The CDR3 sequence is CATSREGYNEQFF. Here the CDR3 DNA reads TGTGCCACCAGCAGGGAAGGGTACAATGAGCAGTTCTTC. The gene calls are TRBV15 and TRBJ2-1; D uncertain. CDR3 length: 13 amino acids. Per germline, CDR1 LNHNV and CDR2 YYDKDF (reference sequence). V was pared by 3 bases and J by 4 bases, with 7 bases between.